This T cell receptor beta chain is drawn from a study of shared clonotypes between healthy human individuals. Sequenced by immunoSEQ multiplex PCR; TCRdb stores in-frame clones only, minus some. The sample shows under 700,000 clones, 85% to 95% of them seen only once. Naive CD8 isolation took CD45RO-negative cells positively selected for CCR7 and excluded terminally differentiated effector memory CD45RA+ cells. Nashville, Tennessee was home to all donors, who were Caucasian adults. Whole-study findings and limits: Researchers found naive subsets generally carried larger estimated richness than memory subsets.

Germline CDR1 reads SGHDT; CDR2 reads YYEEEE. The CDR3 has 16 amino acids. Germline trimming cut 4 bases from V and 3 bases from J; bases unmatched to any gene: 8. In regard to this clone: The antigen remains undetermined.

This TCR was recovered from a woman aged 30 to 39 in good health. The V call is TRBV5-6, the J call TRBJ2-3; 10 bases fit TRBD2. Material: naive CD8+ T cells sorted from blood. CDR3 amino acids: CASSLGLALVTDTQYF. In DNA, the CDR3 is TGTGCCAGCAGCCTGGGACTAGCGCTTGTGACAGATACGCAGTATTTT.